Here is one T cell receptor beta chain with its context. This CDR3 contains 13 residues. Trimming removed 3 bases at V and 4 bases at J, with 8 bases between. CDR1 and CDR2 (germline): KGHDR, SFDVKD. This sample is part of a study of blood T cells in healthy people across ages. Using a J-beta primer mix together with a sample-barcoded 5' primer, a second PCR was run for about 6 to 11 cycles. One entry per CDR3 protein, called by TCRdb with MiXCR from the 5' RACE reads. There are 600,000 to 1,000,000 distinct CDR3 sequences in the sample; roughly 64% occur only once, and over 20% lies in the top ten. V gene TRBV24-1 combines with J gene TRBJ1-2, with a tentative D call TRBD1 (6 bases). The sample consisted of blood. This clonotype originated in a man in his thirties or forties in good health. For the CDR3, the DNA is TGTGCCACCAGTGATCGGACAGCCTATGGCTACACCTTC. Protein sequence: CATSDRTAYGYTF.